Presented here are 17 T cell receptor beta chains from one specimen sequenced in a study of response to subunit inactivated influenza vaccine. MiXCR, applied by TCRdb to the RT-PCR reads, yields one record per CDR3 protein. The data show about 700,000 distinct CDR3 sequences, approximately 14% seen once. Specimen: PBMCs from blood, collected 11 to 12 days after vaccination. Receptors were obtained from a man in his forties or fifties who received an inactivated influenza vaccine.

The V and J genes are TRBV28 and TRBJ2-1; possible D gene TRBD1, 6 bases. V dropped 2 bases and J dropped 8 bases, with 16 bases sitting between them. Germline CDR1 and CDR2: MDHEN and SYDVKM. There are 15 residues in the CDR3. The CDR3 loop reads CASSLPRRGRDEQFF. Written as DNA, the CDR3 is TGTGCCAGCAGTTTACCTCGCAGGGGAAGGGATGAGCAGTTCTTC.

This clonotype showed up just a few times. The rearrangement links TRBV6-1 to TRBJ2-5; 14 positions match TRBD2. Germline CDR1 is MNHNS and CDR2 is SASEGT. The V and J ends lost 5 bases and 2 bases, in that order; junction bases with no gene match: 10. The CDR3 is 18 residues long. CDR3 DNA: TGTGCCAGCAGTCGCGGGACTAGCGGGGGCCTCGGTCAAGAGACCCAGTACTTC. This sequence encodes CASSRGTSGGLGQETQYF.

The chain links TRBV20-1 to TRBJ1-2, with unresolved D. V lost 6 bases, J lost 4 bases, and 12 bases lay in between. The CDR3 is made up of 12 amino acids. The germline gives CDR1 DFQATT, CDR2 SNEGSKA (reference sequence). The CDR3 DNA reads as TGCAGTGCCGCCGCGGCCGCCTATGGCTACACCTTC. Its protein product is CSAAAAAYGYTF.

In regard to this clonotype: Sequence at one end of the junction differs from germline and may be a read error. The chain has TRBV6-1 and TRBJ2-3, with D perhaps matching TRBD1 (6 bases). Germline CDR1 is MNHNS and CDR2 is SASEGT. This CDR3 has 13 amino acids. The CDR3 protein is CASSEGSTGTQYF. The CDR3 DNA reads as TGTGCCAGCAGTGAAGGCTCGACAGGTACGCAGTATTTT.

This clonotype was observed many times. This rearrangement joins TRBV4-2 to TRBJ2-7, with D unresolved. V lost 1 base and J lost 2, with 12 bases in between. The CDR3 is made up of 15 amino acids. Germline-derived CDR1 and CDR2 are LGHNA and YNFKEQ. The chain's CDR3 is CASSQGYSDTYEQYF. The CDR3 coding sequence is TGTGCCAGCAGCCAAGGATATAGTGATACCTACGAGCAGTACTTC.

This chain links TRBV4-3 with TRBJ2-6, with D hard to call. The ends were cut back, 0 bases at V and 0 bases at J, with 6 bases in the middle. Germline V gene lookup returns CDR1 LGHNA and CDR2 YSLEER. The CDR3 totals 16 residues. The CDR3 sequence is CASSQDGISGANVLTF. CDR3 coding DNA: TGCGCCAGCAGCCAAGATGGGATCTCTGGGGCCAACGTCCTGACTTTC.

The chain links TRBV12-3 or TRBV12-4 to TRBJ1-2; D is perhaps TRBD1 (5 bases). Between the trimmed V and J ends, which lost 6 bases and 4 bases, there was a span of 12 bases. The CDR3 loop spans 13 amino acids. This CDR3 is CASSPDTVYGYTF. CDR3 sequence (DNA): TGTGCCAGCAGCCCGGACACCGTCTATGGCTACACCTTC.

The rearrangement joins TRBV20-1 to TRBJ2-3; possible D gene TRBD1, 5 bases. V lost 6 bases, J lost 4 bases, and 17 bases lay in between. CDR1 and CDR2 from the germline V gene are DFQATT and SNEGSKA (reference sequence). The CDR3 length is 14 residues. CDR3 in amino acids: CSASPAGRADTQYF. CDR3 coding DNA: TGCAGTGCCTCTCCAGCAGGGCGTGCAGATACGCAGTATTTT.

The genes are TRBV12-3 or TRBV12-4 and TRBJ2-1; D is ambiguous. The CDR3 is 15 residues long. V lost 2 bases and J 1 base, leaving 9 bases between the germline ends. In nucleotides, the CDR3 is TGTGCCAGCAGTTTATATAAGGGTTCCTACAATGAGCAGTTCTTC. This gives the protein CASSLYKGSYNEQFF.

The chain joins TRBV4-2 to TRBJ2-5, with TRBD2 matching over 11 bases. The trim removed 4 bases at V and 7 bases at J, leaving 14 bases unmatched. The CDR3 has 17 residues. Germline lookup yields CDR1 LGHNA and CDR2 YNFKEQ. CDR3 nucleotide sequence: TGTGCCAGCAGCCCCATGACCGGGACTAGCGGCGAAGGGACCCAGTACTTC. It translates to CASSPMTGTSGEGTQYF.

This clonotype was found a few times. The J gene is TRBJ2-1, the V gene TRBV7-9; D unclear. V was shortened by 1 base and J by 3 bases, with 7 bases between the two germline ends. Germline assignment: CDR1 SEHNR and CDR2 FQNEAQ (reference sequence). The CDR3 consists of 14 residues. The CDR3: CASSLVLVYNEQFF. DNA for the CDR3: TGTGCCAGCAGCTTAGTGCTTGTCTACAATGAGCAGTTCTTC. Based on the CDR3 plus reference TRBV7-9 and TRBJ2-1, the full variable domain is DTGVSQNPRHKITKRGQNVTFRCDPISEHNRLYWYRQTLGQGPEFLTYFQNEAQLEKSRLLSDRFSAERPKGSFSTLEIQRTEQGDSAMYLCASSLVLVYNEQFFGPGTRLTVL.

The rearrangement uses TRBV7-2 and TRBJ2-3, with D unresolved. Germline CDR1 and CDR2: SGHTA and FQGNSA. V lost 4 bases to trimming and J lost 3 bases, with 11 bases between them. The CDR3 sequence is 14 residues long. CDR3 amino acids: CASSSLGLTDTQYF. The CDR3 region has the DNA TGTGCCAGCAGCTCTCTAGGGCTAACAGATACGCAGTATTTT.

This clonotype was observed at least ten times. The V and J genes are TRBV7-2 and TRBJ2-5; unclear D gene. V was trimmed by 4 bases and J by 7 bases, leaving 10 bases between them. This CDR3 is 12 amino acids long. Germline V gene lookup returns CDR1 SGHTA and CDR2 FQGNSA. Here the CDR3 reads CASSSSKGTQYF. CDR3 nucleotide sequence: TGTGCCAGCAGCTCCTCGAAGGGGACCCAGTACTTC.

The chain combines TRBV10-3 with TRBJ2-1, with D perhaps being TRBD1 or TRBD2 (5 bases each). In germline, CDR1 is ENHRY, CDR2 SYGVKD. This CDR3 comprises 14 residues. Trimming stripped 7 bases from V and 5 bases from J, with 15 bases between. The CDR3 nucleotides read TGTGCCATCACCTGGGGGAAGCCAGACAATGAGCAGTTCTTC. Protein: CAITWGKPDNEQFF.

This clonotype appeared many times. The V call is TRBV29-1, the J call TRBJ2-1, with 11 bases that match TRBD1. The germline V gene has CDR1 SQVTM and CDR2 ANQGSEA. The trim removed 7 bases at V and 9 bases at J, leaving 5 bases unmatched. CDR3 length: 12 residues. CDR3 sequence reads: CSGGQGAVEQFF. The CDR3, as DNA: TGCAGCGGCGGACAGGGGGCGGTTGAGCAGTTCTTC.

The V call is TRBV28, the J call TRBJ2-3; D is possibly TRBD2 (5 bases). The CDR3 runs 14 residues. Per the germline V gene, CDR1 is MDHEN and CDR2 is SYDVKM. V lost 1 base, J lost 4 bases, and 9 bases lay in between. The CDR3 DNA sequence: TGTGCCAGCAGTTTATACCTCGGGGCAGATACGCAGTATTTT. Protein: CASSLYLGADTQYF.

The chain links TRBV12-3 or TRBV12-4 to TRBJ2-4, with 11 bases identical to TRBD1. The CDR3 covers 13 residues. V was clipped by 5 bases and J by 8 bases; unmatched bases: 2. The CDR3 region has the DNA TGTGCCAGCAGTCGGACAGGGGGCCACATTCAGTACTTC. It encodes CASSRTGGHIQYF.